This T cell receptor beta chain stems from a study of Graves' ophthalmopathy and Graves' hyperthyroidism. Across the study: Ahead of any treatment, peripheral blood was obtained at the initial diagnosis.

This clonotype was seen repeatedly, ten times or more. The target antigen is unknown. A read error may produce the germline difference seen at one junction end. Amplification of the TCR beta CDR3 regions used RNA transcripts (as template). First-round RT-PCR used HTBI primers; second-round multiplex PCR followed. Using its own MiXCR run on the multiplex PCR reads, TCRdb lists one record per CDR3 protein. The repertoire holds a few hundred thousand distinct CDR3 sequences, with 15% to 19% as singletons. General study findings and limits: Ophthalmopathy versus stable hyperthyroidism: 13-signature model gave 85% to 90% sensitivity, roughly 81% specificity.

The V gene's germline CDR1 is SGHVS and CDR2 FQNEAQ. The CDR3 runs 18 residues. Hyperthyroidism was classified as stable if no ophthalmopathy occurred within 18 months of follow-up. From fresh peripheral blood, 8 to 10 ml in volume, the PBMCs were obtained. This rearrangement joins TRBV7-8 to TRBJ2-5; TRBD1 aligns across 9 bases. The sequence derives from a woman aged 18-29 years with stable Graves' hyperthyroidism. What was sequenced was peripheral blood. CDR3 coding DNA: TGTGCCAGCAGCTTCTCACAGGGGGCATTTATCCACCAGGAGACCCAGTACTTC. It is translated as CASSFSQGAFIHQETQYF.